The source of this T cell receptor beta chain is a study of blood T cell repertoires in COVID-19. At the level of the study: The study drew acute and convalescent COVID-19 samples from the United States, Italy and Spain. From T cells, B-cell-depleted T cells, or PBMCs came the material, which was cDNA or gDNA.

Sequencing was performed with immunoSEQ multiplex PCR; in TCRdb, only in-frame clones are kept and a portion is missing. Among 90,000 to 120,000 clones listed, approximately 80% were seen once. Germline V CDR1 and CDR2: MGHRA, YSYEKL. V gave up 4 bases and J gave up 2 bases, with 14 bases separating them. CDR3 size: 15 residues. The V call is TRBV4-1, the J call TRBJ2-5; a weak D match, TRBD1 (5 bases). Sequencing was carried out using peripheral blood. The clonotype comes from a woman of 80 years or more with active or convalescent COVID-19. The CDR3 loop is CASSPQWTSQETQYF. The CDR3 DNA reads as TGCGCCAGCAGCCCCCAGTGGACAAGTCAAGAGACCCAGTACTTC.